The T cell receptor beta chain described here comes from a study of blood T cell repertoires in COVID-19. Participants' reported clinical history set cohort assignment. Trimming cost V 5 bases and J 7 bases, with 15 bases left between them. The CDR3 extends over 14 amino acids. Per the germline V gene, CDR1 is SGHNT and CDR2 is YENEEA. Authors' processing steps: Amplification from reference gene primers served as the basis for estimated nucleated cell counts. Profiling relied on immunoSEQ multiplex PCR, and the TCRdb table lists in-frame clones only, not all of them. V and J calls and clone size come straight from that table; D and trimming were deduced from the DNA. This table holds 250,000 or so clones, approximately 86% found once.

This rearrangement joins TRBV11-3 to TRBJ2-4; weak D call: TRBD2 (5 bases). The receptor was derived from a woman between 18 and 29 years old who had recovered from COVID-19. The material sequenced was PBMCs or T cells enriched from blood (not recorded which). CDR3 amino acids: CASSEGPPGNIQYF. The CDR3 DNA is TGTGCCAGCAGCGAGGGCCCACCGGGGAACATTCAGTACTTC.